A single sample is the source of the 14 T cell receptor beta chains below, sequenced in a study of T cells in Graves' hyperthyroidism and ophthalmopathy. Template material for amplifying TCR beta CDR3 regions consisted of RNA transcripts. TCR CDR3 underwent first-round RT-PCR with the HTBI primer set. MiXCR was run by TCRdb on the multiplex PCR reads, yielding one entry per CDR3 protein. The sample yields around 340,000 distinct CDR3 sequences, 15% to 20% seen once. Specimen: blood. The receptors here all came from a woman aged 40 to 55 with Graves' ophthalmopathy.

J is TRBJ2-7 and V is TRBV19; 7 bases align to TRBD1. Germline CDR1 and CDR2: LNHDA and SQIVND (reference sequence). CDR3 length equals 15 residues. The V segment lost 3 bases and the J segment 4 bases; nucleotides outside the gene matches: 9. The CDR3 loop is CASSIRSGQPYEQYF. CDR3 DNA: TGTGCCAGTAGTATCCGCTCGGGACAGCCTTACGAGCAGTACTTC.

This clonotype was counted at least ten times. CDR3 sequence (DNA): TGTGCCAGCAGTTTAGACAGGGTGACTGAAGCTTTCTTT. It yields the protein CASSLDRVTEAFF. The gene calls are TRBV12-3 or TRBV12-4 and TRBJ1-1; possible D gene TRBD1, 6 bases. Trimming removed 1 base at V and 5 bases at J, with 8 bases between. CDR3 length: 13 residues.

CDR3 loop: CASSRGGEKTQYF. The DNA of the CDR3 is TGTGCCAGCAGCCGCGGGGGGGAAAAGACCCAGTACTTC. The chain has TRBV28 and TRBJ2-5; 9 bases are a match to TRBD2. Per the germline V gene, CDR1 is MDHEN and CDR2 is SYDVKM. The CDR3 sequence is 13 residues long. The V segment lost 6 bases and the J segment 6 bases; nucleotides outside the gene matches: 5.

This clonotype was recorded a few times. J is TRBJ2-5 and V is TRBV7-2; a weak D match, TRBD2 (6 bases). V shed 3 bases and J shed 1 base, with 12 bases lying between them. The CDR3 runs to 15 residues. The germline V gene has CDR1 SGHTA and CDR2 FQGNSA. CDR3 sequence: CASSFQAGAQETQYF. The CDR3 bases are TGTGCCAGCAGCTTCCAAGCGGGCGCCCAAGAGACCCAGTACTTC.

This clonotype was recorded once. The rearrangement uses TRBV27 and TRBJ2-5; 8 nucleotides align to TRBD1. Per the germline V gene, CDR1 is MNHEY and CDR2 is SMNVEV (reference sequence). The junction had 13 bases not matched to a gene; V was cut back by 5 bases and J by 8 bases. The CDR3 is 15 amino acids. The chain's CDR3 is CASSPPPGQAITQYF. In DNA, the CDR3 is TGTGCCAGCAGTCCCCCCCCGGGACAGGCAATAACCCAGTACTTC.

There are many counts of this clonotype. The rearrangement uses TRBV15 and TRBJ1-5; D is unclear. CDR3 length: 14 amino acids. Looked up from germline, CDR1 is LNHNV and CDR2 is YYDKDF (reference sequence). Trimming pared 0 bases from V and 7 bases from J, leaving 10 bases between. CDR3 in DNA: TGTGCCACCAGCAGAGATGGTAGGAGCCAGCCCCAGCATTTT. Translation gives CATSRDGRSQPQHF.

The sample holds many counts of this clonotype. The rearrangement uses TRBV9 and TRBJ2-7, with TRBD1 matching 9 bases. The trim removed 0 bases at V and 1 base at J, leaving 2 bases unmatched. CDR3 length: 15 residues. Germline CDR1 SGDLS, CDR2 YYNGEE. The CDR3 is CASSVGDRGSYEQYF. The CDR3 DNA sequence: TGTGCCAGCAGCGTAGGTGACAGGGGGTCCTACGAGCAGTACTTC.

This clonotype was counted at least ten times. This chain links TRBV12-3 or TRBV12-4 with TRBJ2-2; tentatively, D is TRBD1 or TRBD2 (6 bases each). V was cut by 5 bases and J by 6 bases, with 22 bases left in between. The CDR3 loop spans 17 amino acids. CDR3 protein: CASSPAGGKLGAGELFF. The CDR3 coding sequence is TGTGCCAGCAGTCCCGCCGGGGGCAAACTAGGCGCCGGGGAGCTGTTTTTT.

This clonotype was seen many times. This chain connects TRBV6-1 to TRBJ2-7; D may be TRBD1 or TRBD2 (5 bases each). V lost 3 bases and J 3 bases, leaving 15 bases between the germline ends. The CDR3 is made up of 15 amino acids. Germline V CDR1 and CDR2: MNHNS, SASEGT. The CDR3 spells CASSDTGTVIYEQYF. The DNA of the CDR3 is TGTGCCAGCAGTGACACCGGGACCGTCATCTACGAGCAGTACTTC.

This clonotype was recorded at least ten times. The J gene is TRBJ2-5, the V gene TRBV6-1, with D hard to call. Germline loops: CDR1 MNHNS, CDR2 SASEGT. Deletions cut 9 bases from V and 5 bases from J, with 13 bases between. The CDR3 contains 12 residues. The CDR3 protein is CASRTERETQYF. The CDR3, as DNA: TGTGCCAGTCGGACGGAGAGGGAGACCCAGTACTTC.

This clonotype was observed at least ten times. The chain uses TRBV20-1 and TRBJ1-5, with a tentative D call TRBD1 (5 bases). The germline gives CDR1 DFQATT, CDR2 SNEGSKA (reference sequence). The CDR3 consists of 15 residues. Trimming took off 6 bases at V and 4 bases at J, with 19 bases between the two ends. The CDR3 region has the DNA TGCAGTGCGACAAAAGGTGCAGGGTGGAATCAGCCCCAGCATTTT. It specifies CSATKGAGWNQPQHF.

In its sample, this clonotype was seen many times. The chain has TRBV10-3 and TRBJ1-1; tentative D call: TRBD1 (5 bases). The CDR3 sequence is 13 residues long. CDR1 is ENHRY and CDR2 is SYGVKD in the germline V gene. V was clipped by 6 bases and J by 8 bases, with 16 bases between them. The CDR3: CAIRENDSHEAFF. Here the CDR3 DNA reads TGTGCCATCAGAGAAAACGACAGCCACGAAGCTTTCTTT.

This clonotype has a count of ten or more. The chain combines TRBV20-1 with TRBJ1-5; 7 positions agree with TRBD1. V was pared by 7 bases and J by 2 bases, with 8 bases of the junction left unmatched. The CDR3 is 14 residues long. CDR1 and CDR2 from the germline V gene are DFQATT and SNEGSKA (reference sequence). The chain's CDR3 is CSGGGVRGNQPQHF. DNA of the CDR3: TGCAGTGGAGGGGGCGTCAGGGGCAATCAGCCCCAGCATTTT.

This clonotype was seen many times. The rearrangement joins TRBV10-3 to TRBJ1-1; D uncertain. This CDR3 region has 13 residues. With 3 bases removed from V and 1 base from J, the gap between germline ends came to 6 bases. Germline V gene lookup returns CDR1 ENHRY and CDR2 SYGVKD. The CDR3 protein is CAISDRQNTEAFF. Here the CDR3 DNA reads TGTGCCATCAGTGACAGGCAGAACACTGAAGCTTTCTTT.